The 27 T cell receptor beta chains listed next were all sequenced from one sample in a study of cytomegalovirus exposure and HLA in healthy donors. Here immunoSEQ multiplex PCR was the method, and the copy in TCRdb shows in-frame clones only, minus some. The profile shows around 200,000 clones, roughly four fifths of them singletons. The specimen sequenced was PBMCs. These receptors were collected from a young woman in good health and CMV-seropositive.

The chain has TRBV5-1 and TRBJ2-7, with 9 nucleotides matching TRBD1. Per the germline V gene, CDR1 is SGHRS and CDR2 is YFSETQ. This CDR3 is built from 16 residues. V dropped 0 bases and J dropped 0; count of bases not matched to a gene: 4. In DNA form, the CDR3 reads TGCGCCAGCAGCTTGGCCGGGACAGGGTACTCCTACGAGCAGTACTTC. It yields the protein CASSLAGTGYSYEQYF.

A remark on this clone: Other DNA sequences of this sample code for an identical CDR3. CDR3 nucleotides: TGTGCCAGCAGTGATAAGGAGCGGAGCACAGATACGCAGTATTTT. Translating gives CASSDKERSTDTQYF. The V call is TRBV2, the J call TRBJ2-3; TRBD2 might be the D (5 bases). The CDR3 length is 15 residues. The ends were cut back, 3 bases at V and 0 bases at J, with 10 bases in the middle. CDR1 SNHLY and CDR2 FYNNEI come from the germline V gene.

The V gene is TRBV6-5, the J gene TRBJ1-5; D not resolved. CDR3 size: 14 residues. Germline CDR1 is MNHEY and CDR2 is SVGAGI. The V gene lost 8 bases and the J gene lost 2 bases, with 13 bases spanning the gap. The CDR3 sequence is CASAVRSGNQPQHF. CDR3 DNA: TGTGCCAGCGCTGTACGGAGTGGCAATCAGCCCCAGCATTTT.

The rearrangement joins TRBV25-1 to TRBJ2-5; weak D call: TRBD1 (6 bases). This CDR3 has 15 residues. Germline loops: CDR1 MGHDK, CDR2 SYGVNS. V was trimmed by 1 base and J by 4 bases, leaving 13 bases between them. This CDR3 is CASSESGGLIETQYF. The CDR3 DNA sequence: TGTGCCAGCAGTGAATCTGGGGGCCTCATAGAGACCCAGTACTTC.

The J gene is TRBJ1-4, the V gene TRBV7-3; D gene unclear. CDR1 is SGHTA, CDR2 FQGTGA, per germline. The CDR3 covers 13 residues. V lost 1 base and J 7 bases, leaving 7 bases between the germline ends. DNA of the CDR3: TGTGCCAGCAGCTTAAGTACGGGTGAAAAACTGTTTTTT. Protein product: CASSLSTGEKLFF.

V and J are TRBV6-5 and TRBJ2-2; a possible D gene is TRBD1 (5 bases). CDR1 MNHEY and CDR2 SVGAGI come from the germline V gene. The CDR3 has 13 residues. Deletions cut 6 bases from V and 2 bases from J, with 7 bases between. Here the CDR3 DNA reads TGTGCCAGCAGGGACACAAACACCGGGGAGCTGTTTTTT. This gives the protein CASRDTNTGELFF.

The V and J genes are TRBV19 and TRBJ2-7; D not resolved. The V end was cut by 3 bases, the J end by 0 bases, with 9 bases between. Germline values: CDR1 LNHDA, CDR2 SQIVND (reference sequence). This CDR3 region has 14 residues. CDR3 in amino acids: CASSIAISSYEQYF. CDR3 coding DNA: TGTGCCAGTAGTATCGCTATAAGCTCCTACGAGCAGTACTTC.

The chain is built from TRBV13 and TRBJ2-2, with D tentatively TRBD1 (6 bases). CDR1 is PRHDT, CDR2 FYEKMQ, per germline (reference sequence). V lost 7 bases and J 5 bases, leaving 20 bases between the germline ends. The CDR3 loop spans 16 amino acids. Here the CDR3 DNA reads TGTGCCAGCACCGACACGGCAGGGGATTTGACCGGGGAGCTGTTTTTT. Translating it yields CASTDTAGDLTGELFF.

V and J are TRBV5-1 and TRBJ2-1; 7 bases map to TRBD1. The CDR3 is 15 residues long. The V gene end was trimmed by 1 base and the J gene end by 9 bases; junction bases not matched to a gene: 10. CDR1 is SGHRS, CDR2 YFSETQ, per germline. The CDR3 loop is CASSLKPLGDSEQFF. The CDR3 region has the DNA TGCGCCAGCAGCTTGAAACCCTTGGGGGACAGTGAGCAGTTCTTC.

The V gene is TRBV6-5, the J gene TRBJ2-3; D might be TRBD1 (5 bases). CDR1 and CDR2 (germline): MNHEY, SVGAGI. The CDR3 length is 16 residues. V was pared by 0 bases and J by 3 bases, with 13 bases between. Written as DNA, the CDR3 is TGTGCCAGCAGTTACTCGAAAGGGGCTCGGACAGATACGCAGTATTTT. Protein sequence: CASSYSKGARTDTQYF.

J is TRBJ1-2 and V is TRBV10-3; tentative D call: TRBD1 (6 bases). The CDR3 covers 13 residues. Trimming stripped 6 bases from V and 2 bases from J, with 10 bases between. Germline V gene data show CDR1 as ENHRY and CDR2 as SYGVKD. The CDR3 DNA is TGTGCCATCAGCCGGGACAAGAACTATGGCTACACCTTC. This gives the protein CAISRDKNYGYTF.

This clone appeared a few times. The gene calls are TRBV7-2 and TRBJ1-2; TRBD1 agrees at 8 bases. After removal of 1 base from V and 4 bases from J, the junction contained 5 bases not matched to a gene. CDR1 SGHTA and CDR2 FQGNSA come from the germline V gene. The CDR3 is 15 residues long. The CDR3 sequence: CASSLVGQGGYGYTF. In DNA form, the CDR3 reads TGTGCCAGCAGCTTAGTAGGACAGGGCGGCTATGGCTACACCTTC.

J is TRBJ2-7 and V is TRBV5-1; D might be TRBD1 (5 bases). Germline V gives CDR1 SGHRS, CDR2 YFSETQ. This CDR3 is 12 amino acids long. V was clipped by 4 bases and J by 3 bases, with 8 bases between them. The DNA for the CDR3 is TGCGCCAGCAGCGAGGACAACTACGAGCAGTACTTC. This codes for CASSEDNYEQYF.

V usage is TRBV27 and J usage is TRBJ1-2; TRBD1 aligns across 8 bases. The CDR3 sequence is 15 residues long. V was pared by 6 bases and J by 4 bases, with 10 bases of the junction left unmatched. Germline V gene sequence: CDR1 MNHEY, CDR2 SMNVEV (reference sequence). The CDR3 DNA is TGTGCCAGCAGGACTTTCAGGGGGCAAAGCTATGGCTACACCTTC. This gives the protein CASRTFRGQSYGYTF.

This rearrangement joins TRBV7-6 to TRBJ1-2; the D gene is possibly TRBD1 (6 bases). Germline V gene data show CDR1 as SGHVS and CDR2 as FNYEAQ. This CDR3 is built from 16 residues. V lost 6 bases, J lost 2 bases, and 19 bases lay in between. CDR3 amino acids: CASRYFPGDDNYGYTF. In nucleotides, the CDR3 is TGTGCCAGCAGATATTTCCCAGGGGACGACAACTATGGCTACACCTTC.

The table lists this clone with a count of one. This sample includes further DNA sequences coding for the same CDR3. The CDR3 spells CASSGNYGYTF. The CDR3 DNA follows: TGTGCCAGCTCGGGGAACTATGGCTACACCTTC. V usage is TRBV6-5 and J usage is TRBJ1-2, with D hard to call. The ends were cut back, 8 bases at V and 2 bases at J, with 6 bases in the middle. This CDR3 spans 11 amino acids. Per the germline V gene, CDR1 is MNHEY and CDR2 is SVGAGI.

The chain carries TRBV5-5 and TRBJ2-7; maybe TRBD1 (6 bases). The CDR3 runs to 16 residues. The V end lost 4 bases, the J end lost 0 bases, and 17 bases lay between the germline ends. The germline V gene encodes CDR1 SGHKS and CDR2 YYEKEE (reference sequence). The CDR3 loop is CASSPNDRLSSYEQYF. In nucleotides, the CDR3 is TGTGCCAGCAGCCCGAATGACAGGTTGAGCTCCTACGAGCAGTACTTC.

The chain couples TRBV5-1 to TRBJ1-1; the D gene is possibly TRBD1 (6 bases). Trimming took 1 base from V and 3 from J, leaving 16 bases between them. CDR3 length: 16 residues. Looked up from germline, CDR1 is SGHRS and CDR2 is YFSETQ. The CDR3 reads CASSLTSGVVDTEAFF. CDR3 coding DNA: TGCGCCAGCAGCTTGACTTCAGGGGTCGTCGACACTGAAGCTTTCTTT.

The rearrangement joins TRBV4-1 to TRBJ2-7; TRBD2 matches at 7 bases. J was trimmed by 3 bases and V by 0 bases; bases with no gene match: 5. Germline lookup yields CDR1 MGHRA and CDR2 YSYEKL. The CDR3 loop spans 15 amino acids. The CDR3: CASSQDWGGSYEQYF. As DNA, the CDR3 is TGCGCCAGCAGCCAAGATTGGGGGGGGAGCTACGAGCAGTACTTC.

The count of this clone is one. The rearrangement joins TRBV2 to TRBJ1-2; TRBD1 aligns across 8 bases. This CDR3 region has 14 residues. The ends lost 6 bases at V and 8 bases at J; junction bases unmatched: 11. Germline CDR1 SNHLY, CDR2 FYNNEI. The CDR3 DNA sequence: TGTGCCAGCAGGGGGGTGCAGGGGGCTGGAGGCTACACCTTC. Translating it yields CASRGVQGAGGYTF.

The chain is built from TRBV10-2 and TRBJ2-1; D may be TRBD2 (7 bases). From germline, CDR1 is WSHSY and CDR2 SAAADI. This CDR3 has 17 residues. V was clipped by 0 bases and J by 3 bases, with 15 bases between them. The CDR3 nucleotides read TGCGCCAGCAGTGAGTCGTTAGGCGGGGGCCACTACAATGAGCAGTTCTTC. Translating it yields CASSESLGGGHYNEQFF.

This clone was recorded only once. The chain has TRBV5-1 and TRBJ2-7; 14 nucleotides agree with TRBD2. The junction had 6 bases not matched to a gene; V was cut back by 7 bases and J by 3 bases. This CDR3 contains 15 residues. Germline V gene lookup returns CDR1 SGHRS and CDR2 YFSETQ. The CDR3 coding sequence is TGCGCCAGCTGGCCGGGACTAGCGGGAGTCTACGAGCAGTACTTC. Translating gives CASWPGLAGVYEQYF. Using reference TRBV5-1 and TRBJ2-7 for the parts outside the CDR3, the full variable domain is KAGVTQTPRYLIKTRGQQVTLSCSPISGHRSVSWYQQTPGQGLQFLFEYFSETQRNKGNFPGRFSGRQFSNSRSEMNVSTLELGDSALYLCASWPGLAGVYEQYFGPGTRLTVT.

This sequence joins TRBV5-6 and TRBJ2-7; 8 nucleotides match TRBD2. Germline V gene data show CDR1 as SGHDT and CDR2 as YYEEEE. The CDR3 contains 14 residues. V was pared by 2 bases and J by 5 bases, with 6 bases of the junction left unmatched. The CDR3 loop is CASSFGSGVDEQYF. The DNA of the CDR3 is TGTGCCAGCAGCTTTGGTAGCGGGGTTGACGAGCAGTACTTC.

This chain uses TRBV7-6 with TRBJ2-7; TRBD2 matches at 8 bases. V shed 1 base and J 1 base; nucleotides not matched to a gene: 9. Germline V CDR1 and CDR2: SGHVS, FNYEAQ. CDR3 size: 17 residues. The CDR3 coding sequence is TGTGCCAGCAGCTTAGGGAGTAGCGGGGTATTTTCCTACGAGCAGTACTTC. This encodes CASSLGSSGVFSYEQYF.

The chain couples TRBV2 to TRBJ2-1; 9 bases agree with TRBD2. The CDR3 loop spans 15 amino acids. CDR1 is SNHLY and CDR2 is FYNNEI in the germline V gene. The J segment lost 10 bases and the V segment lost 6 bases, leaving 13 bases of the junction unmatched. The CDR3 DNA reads TGTGCCAGCAGCAACAGTCTAGCGGGGAGATTCGAGCAGTTCTTC. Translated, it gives CASSNSLAGRFEQFF.

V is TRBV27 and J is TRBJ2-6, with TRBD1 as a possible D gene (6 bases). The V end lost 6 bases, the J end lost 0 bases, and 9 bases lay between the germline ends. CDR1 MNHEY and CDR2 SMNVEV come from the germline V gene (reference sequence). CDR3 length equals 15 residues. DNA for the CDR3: TGTGCCAGCAGGCCACAGGGCTCTGGGGCCAACGTCCTGACTTTC. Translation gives CASRPQGSGANVLTF.

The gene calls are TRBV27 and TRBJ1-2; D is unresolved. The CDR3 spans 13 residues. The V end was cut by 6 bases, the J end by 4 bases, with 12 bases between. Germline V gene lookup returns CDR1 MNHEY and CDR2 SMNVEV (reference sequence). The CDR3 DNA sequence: TGTGCCAGCAGCTTTGAGGGAGCCTATGGCTACACCTTC. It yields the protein CASSFEGAYGYTF.